This TCR beta chain derives from a study of CD8 T cells in ankylosing spondylitis. General study findings and limits: Disease-linked clones were CD8+ and relatively rare in peripheral blood. Seemingly characteristic of ankylosing spondylitis blood was a TCR beta motif consisting of about 8 highly homologous variants. The clones that were linked to disease were reported to be significantly enriched in matched synovial fluid samples from ankylosing spondylitis patients. A number of the motif variants had already been described in reactive arthritis synovial fluid and blood.

The TCR beta libraries were generated through quantitative 5'-RACE incorporating molecular barcodes. TCRdb reanalysed the 5' RACE reads using MiXCR and keeps one entry per CDR3 protein. The table records approximately 540,000 distinct CDR3 sequences, 12% of them present only once. This clonotype appeared a few times. Antigen: not known. The germline V gene encodes CDR1 SEHNR and CDR2 FQNEAQ (reference sequence). With 5 bases clipped from V and 4 bases from J, the junction kept 15 bases outside the gene matches. This CDR3 has 17 residues. J is TRBJ2-3 and V is TRBV7-9, with TRBD2 matching 7 bases. The receptor comes from a male donor with ankylosing spondylitis. The sequencing input was blood, either unsorted or a sorted T cell fraction (not recorded which). CDR3 residues: CASSILWGRASADTQYF. CDR3 sequence (DNA): TGTGCCAGCAGCATCCTTTGGGGGAGGGCCTCAGCAGATACGCAGTATTTT.